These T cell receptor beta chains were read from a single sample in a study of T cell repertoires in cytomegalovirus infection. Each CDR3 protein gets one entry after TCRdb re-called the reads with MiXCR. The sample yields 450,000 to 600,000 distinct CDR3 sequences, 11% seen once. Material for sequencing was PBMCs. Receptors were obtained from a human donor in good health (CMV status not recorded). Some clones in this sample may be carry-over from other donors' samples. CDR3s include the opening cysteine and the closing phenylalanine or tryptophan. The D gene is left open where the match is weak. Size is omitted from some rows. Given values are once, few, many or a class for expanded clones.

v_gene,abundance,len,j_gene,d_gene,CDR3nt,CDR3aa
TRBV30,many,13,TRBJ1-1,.,TGTGCCTGGAGCGGGGTTGAAAACACTGAAGCTTTCTTT,CAWSGVENTEAFF
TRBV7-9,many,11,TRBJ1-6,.,TGTGCCATCCAAACCGGGGGCCCCCTCCACTTT,CAIQTGGPLHF
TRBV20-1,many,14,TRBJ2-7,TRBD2,TGCAGTGCTAATGAGCGGGAGGGCCTTTACGAGCAGTACTTC,CSANEREGLYEQYF
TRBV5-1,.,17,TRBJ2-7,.,TGCGCCAGCAGCTTGGGGGTCTTGCGGGCGAACTCCTACGAGCAGTACTTC,CASSLGVLRANSYEQYF
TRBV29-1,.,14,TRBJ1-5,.,TGCAGCGCCGACGGCGGAGGGGACAATCAGCCCCAGCATTTT,CSADGGGDNQPQHF
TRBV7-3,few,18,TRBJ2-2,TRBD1,TGTGCCAGCAGCCCCTCACGTAGGCAGGGGGAGAACACCGGGGAGCTGTTTTTT,CASSPSRRQGENTGELFF
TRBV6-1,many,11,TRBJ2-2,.,TGTGCCAGCTTTTTCACCGGGGAGCTGTTTTTT,CASFFTGELFF
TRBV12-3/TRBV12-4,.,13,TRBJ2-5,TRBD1,TGTGCCAGCAGCAAGACAGGGGGCTTGGTACCGTACTTC,CASSKTGGLVPYF
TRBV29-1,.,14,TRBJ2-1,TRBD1,TGCAGCGGTACCGGGACAGGGCTATACAATGAGCAGTTCTTC,CSGTGTGLYNEQFF
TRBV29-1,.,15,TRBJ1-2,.,TGCAGCGTTGAAGTTGCTTCGATACAGGGAGGTGGCTACACCTTC,CSVEVASIQGGGYTF
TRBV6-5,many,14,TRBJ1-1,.,TGTGCCAGCAGTTACTCGGCAGAGCAAAAAAAAGCTTTCTTT,CASSYSAEQKKAFF
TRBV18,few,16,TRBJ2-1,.,TGTGCCAGCTCACCACCCTCCTTACAGGGGGGGAATGAGCAGTTCTTC,CASSPPSLQGGNEQFF
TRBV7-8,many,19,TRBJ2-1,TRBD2,TGTGCCAGCAGCTTATCTCCCGGCGGGAGAGGCAGCTCCTACAATGAGCAGTTCTTC,CASSLSPGGRGSSYNEQFF
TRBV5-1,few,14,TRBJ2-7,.,TGCGCCAGCAGCTTGGGTGCGGAGACCTACGAGCAGTACTTC,CASSLGAETYEQYF
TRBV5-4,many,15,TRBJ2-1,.,TGTGCCAGCAGCTTTCGCCCCCAGGCTTACAATGAGCAGTTCTTC,CASSFRPQAYNEQFF
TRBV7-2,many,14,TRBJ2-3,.,TGTGCCAGCAGCCCCGCAAGGGCTTCAGATACGCAGTATTTT,CASSPARASDTQYF
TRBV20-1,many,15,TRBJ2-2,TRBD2,TGCAGTGCTCCTACTAGCGGGAGGGCCAACGGGGAGCTGTTTTTT,CSAPTSGRANGELFF
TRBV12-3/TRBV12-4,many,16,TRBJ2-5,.,TGTGCCAGCAGTTTCCGCGGTGGGAGTGGCCAAGAGACCCAGTACTTC,CASSFRGGSGQETQYF
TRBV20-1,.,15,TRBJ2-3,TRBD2,TGCAGTGCTAGAGATCAAGGACTAGCCAGAGGTACGCAGTATTTT,CSARDQGLARGTQYF
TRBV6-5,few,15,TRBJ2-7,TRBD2,TGTGCCAGCAGTTCCCGTAGCGGGAGGGCCCAAGAGCAGTACTTC,CASSSRSGRAQEQYF
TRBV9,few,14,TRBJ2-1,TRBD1,TGTGCCAGCAGCTCCCGGACAGGGGCCAATGAGCAGTTCTTC,CASSSRTGANEQFF
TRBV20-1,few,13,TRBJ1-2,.,TGCAGTGCTATGGGGCAGGACGCCTATGGCTACACCTTC,CSAMGQDAYGYTF
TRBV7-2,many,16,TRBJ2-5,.,TGTGCCAGCAGCTTAGGCCGAGGGGGTAGGAAAGAGACCCAGTACTTC,CASSLGRGGRKETQYF
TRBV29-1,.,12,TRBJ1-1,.,TGCAGCGTTGACGGAATAAGCACTGAAGCTTTCTTT,CSVDGISTEAFF
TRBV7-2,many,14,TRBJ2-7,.,TGTGCCAGCAGCTTAGAGGGCAGCTCCTACGAGCAGTACTTC,CASSLEGSSYEQYF
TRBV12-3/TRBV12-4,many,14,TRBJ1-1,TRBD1,TGTGCCAGTCTGGGGGACAGGGCATCAAAGGAAGCTTTCTTT,CASLGDRASKEAFF
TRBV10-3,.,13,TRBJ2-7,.,TGTGCCATCAGTGAGTTCCCCTCCTACGAGCAGTACTTC,CAISEFPSYEQYF
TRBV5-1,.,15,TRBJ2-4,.,TGCGCCAGCAGCTTGGAGACAGAGTACAAAAACATTCAGTACTTC,CASSLETEYKNIQYF
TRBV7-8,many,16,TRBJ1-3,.,TGTGCCAGCAGCCCAGAAGCCAGCAGCTCTGGAAACACCATATATTTT,CASSPEASSSGNTIYF
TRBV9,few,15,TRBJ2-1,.,TGTGCCAGCAGCACCCAGGGGAGGGGCTGGAATGAGCAGTTCTTC,CASSTQGRGWNEQFF
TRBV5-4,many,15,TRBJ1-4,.,TGTGCCAGCAGCTTGGAAGGGGCGCGTAATGAAAAACTGTTTTTT,CASSLEGARNEKLFF
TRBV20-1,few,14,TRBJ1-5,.,TGCAGTGCTAGTTTAGGTTTTAGCAATCAGCCCCAGCATTTT,CSASLGFSNQPQHF
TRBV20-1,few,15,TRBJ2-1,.,TGCAGTGCTAGAGAGGGCGGAAAGGTCATCTCTGAGCAGTTCTTC,CSAREGGKVISEQFF
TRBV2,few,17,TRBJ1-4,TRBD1,TGTGCCAGCAGGTCCGGTCGGGACAGGGGAACTAATGAAAAACTGTTTTTT,CASRSGRDRGTNEKLFF
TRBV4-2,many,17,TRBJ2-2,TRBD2,TGTGCCAGCAGCCAAGACGGACTAGACGTAGACACCGGGGAGCTGTTTTTT,CASSQDGLDVDTGELFF
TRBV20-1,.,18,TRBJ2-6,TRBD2,TGCAGTGCTAGTACGGCTAGCGGGGGGCAAGCTGGGGCCAACGTCCTGACTTTC,CSASTASGGQAGANVLTF
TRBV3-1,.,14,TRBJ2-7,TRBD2,TGTGCCAGCAGGCTATCAAGCGGGAGCGACGAGCAGTACTTC,CASRLSSGSDEQYF
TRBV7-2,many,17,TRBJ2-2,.,TGTGCCAGCAGCTCCTTGAGCTGGGGGGCGAACACCGGGGAGCTGTTTTTT,CASSSLSWGANTGELFF
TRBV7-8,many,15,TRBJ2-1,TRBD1,TGTGCCAGCAGCTTAGGGACAGGGAAATACAATGAGCAGTTCTTC,CASSLGTGKYNEQFF
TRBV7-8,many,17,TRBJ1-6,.,TGTGCCAGCAGCTTAGCACCCGGGGGCCTCTATAATTCACCCCTCCACTTT,CASSLAPGGLYNSPLHF
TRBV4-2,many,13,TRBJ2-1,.,TGTGCCAGCAGCCTACGCTCCTACAATGAGCAGTTCTTC,CASSLRSYNEQFF
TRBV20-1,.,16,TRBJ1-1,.,TGCAGTGCTAGAGATCCCTTCACGGGGGGAGGCACTGAAGCTTTCTTT,CSARDPFTGGGTEAFF
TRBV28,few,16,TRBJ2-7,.,TGTGCCAGCAGTTACAGGGCAACTCTTGGGGCTTACGAGCAGTACTTC,CASSYRATLGAYEQYF
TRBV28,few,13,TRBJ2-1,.,TGTGCCAGCAGTTTAGGGACCGACAGGAAGCAGTTCTTC,CASSLGTDRKQFF
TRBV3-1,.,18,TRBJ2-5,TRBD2,TGTGCCAGCAGCCAAGATCTAGCGGGGGGCCTACCGGAAGAGACCCAGTACTTC,CASSQDLAGGLPEETQYF
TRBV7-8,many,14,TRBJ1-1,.,TGTGCCAGCAGCTTAGAATCTTCAACAAATGAAGCTTTCTTT,CASSLESSTNEAFF
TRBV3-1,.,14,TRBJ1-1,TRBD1,TGTGCCAGCAGCCAAGCAGGGACAGGGGTTGAAGCTTTCTTT,CASSQAGTGVEAFF
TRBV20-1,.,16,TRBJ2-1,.,TGCAGTGCTCCCCAGGGCCGACTAGTGTTGAACAATGAGCAGTTCTTC,CSAPQGRLVLNNEQFF
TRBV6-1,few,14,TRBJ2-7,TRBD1,TGTGCCAGCAGTGAAGCCGGGACAGGGTACGAGCAGTACTTC,CASSEAGTGYEQYF
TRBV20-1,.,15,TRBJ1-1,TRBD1,TGCAGTGCTGGCGATACAGGGGTCAGGGACACTGAAGCTTTCTTT,CSAGDTGVRDTEAFF
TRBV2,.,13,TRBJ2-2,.,TGTGCCACCAGCAGGGGGAACACCGGGGAGCTGTTTTTT,CATSRGNTGELFF
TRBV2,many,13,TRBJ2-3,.,TGTGCCAGCAGGGCCATCACAAGGGGGACGCAGTATTTT,CASRAITRGTQYF